Below, 15 T cell receptor beta chains from the same sample are listed, as sequenced in a study of OX40 agonist ivuxolimab in advanced cancers. Using immunoSEQ multiplex PCR, the repertoire was profiled, and TCRdb retains in-frame clones only, with some absent. Of some 74,000 clones listed, about 85% are singletons. The sequenced sample was CD4+ or CD8+ T cells sorted from blood, obtained in a trial of the OX40 agonist ivuxolimab. These receptors originate from an adult with an advanced solid tumor such as melanoma, head and neck, liver or kidney cancer.

CDR3 bases: TGCAGCGTTGCCGGGACAGGGGGCTCTGGGGCCAACGTCCTGACTTTC. Its translation is CSVAGTGGSGANVLTF. The V gene is TRBV29-1, the J gene TRBJ2-6; 11 bases are shared with TRBD1. The CDR3 is made up of 16 amino acids. The V and J ends lost 4 bases and 0 bases, in that order; junction bases with no gene match: 2. CDR1 is SQVTM, CDR2 ANQGSEA, per germline.

The chain combines TRBV19 with TRBJ2-7; 8 nucleotides align to TRBD1. CDR3 length equals 15 residues. The ends lost 1 base at V and 3 bases at J; junction bases unmatched: 5. The germline V gene encodes CDR1 LNHDA and CDR2 SQIVND (reference sequence). The CDR3 sequence: CASSIATGAYYEQYF. CDR3 coding DNA: TGTGCCAGTAGTATAGCGACAGGGGCCTACTACGAGCAGTACTTC.

The chain employs TRBV18 and TRBJ1-1; tentatively, D is TRBD1 (6 bases). This CDR3 is built from 15 residues. V lost 3 bases, J lost 2 bases, and 13 bases lay in between. Per germline, CDR1 KGHSH and CDR2 LQKENI. Here the CDR3 reads CASSPRAGVNTEAFF. DNA for the CDR3: TGTGCCAGCTCACCCCGGGCAGGGGTTAACACTGAAGCTTTCTTT.

This chain connects TRBV18 to TRBJ2-7; no clear D gene. The CDR3 covers 13 residues. CDR1 and CDR2 (germline): KGHSH, LQKENI. Trimming pared 0 bases from V and 5 bases from J, leaving 8 bases between. The CDR3 nucleotides read TGTGCCAGCTCACCACCGTCGGTCGACGAGCAGTACTTC. This gives the protein CASSPPSVDEQYF.

V gene TRBV6-1 combines with J gene TRBJ2-7; 7 nucleotides line up with TRBD2. The V segment lost 2 bases and the J segment 4 bases; nucleotides outside the gene matches: 14. The CDR3 is 17 amino acids. Germline V gene lookup returns CDR1 MNHNS and CDR2 SASEGT. CDR3 in DNA: TGTGCCAGCAGTGAATACGGGACTTGGGGAGGGCCATACGAGCAGTACTTC. Translated, it gives CASSEYGTWGGPYEQYF.

The chain recombines TRBV11-3 with TRBJ1-1; possibly TRBD1 for D (5 bases). Germline CDR1 and CDR2: SGHNT and YENEEA. This CDR3 spans 14 amino acids. Trimming took 1 base from V and 3 from J, leaving 9 bases between them. CDR3 bases: TGTGCCAGCAGCTTAGGGCCAGGGCACACTGAAGCTTTCTTT. It yields the protein CASSLGPGHTEAFF.

The table lists this clone with a count of one. This sequence joins TRBV5-1 and TRBJ2-5, with a possible D match to TRBD1 (6 bases). Germline CDR1 and CDR2: SGHRS and YFSETQ. The CDR3 contains 15 residues. The germline V and J ends were trimmed by 4 bases and 8 bases, with 21 bases remaining between them. The CDR3 sequence: CASSLGAPGRVTQYF. The CDR3 DNA reads as TGCGCCAGCAGCCTGGGGGCGCCTGGGCGTGTCACCCAGTACTTC.

The chain links TRBV4-2 to TRBJ2-3, with 9 bases identical to TRBD2. The CDR3 consists of 17 residues. The V and J ends lost 0 bases and 1 base, in that order; junction bases with no gene match: 5. CDR1 is LGHNA, CDR2 YNFKEQ, per germline. CDR3 nucleotides: TGTGCCAGCAGCCAAGAAGGAATAGCGGGGGGCACAGATACGCAGTATTTT. Translating gives CASSQEGIAGGTDTQYF.

The table lists this clone with a few counts. The genes are TRBV10-3 and TRBJ1-2; D not certain. The CDR3 runs to 14 residues. With 0 bases removed from V and 4 bases from J, the gap between germline ends came to 9 bases. From germline, CDR1 is ENHRY and CDR2 SYGVKD. The CDR3 protein is CAISESGSFYGYTF. The DNA for the CDR3 is TGTGCCATCAGTGAGTCTGGCAGCTTCTATGGCTACACCTTC.

V and J are TRBV5-4 and TRBJ2-3; 10 nucleotides line up with TRBD2. Germline V gene sequence: CDR1 SGHNT, CDR2 YYREEE (reference sequence). This CDR3 region has 16 residues. J was trimmed by 1 base and V by 3 bases; bases with no gene match: 5. CDR3 in amino acids: CASSSGTSEGTDTQYF. DNA for the CDR3: TGTGCCAGCAGCTCCGGGACTAGCGAAGGCACAGATACGCAGTATTTT. The whole variable domain, filled in from reference TRBV5-4 and TRBJ2-3, reads ETGVTQSPTHLIKTRGQQVTLRCSSQSGHNTVSWYQQALGQGPQFIFQYYREEENGRGNFPPRFSGLQFPNYSSELNVNALELDDSALYLCASSSGTSEGTDTQYFGPGTRLTVL.

The V call is TRBV6-1, the J call TRBJ2-7; 8 bases align to TRBD1. Trimming took 4 bases from V and 3 from J; bases not matched to a gene: 2. This CDR3 has 13 residues. The germline V gene has CDR1 MNHNS and CDR2 SASEGT. The CDR3 spells CASSAQGGYEQYF. The CDR3 nucleotides are TGTGCCAGCAGTGCACAGGGGGGCTACGAGCAGTACTTC.

The chain joins TRBV29-1 to TRBJ2-5; TRBD1 is a possible D gene (5 bases). Gene TRBJ2-7 matches the end of the DNA better, so the J call may be wrong. In germline, CDR1 is SQVTM, CDR2 ANQGSEA. CDR3 length: 15 residues. This CDR3 is CSVEVGQGLSYEQYF. Here the CDR3 DNA reads TGCAGCGTTGAAGTGGGGCAGGGCCTTTCCTACGAGCAGTACTTC.

Judged by abundance, this clone is large (0.1 to 1%). Here the CDR3 DNA reads TGTGCCAGTGTCACAGGGGAAGGTCAGCCCCAGCATTTT. This gives the protein CASVTGEGQPQHF. The chain uses TRBV19 and TRBJ1-5; TRBD1 matches 7 bases. Per the germline V gene, CDR1 is LNHDA and CDR2 is SQIVND (reference sequence). This CDR3 has 13 residues. V lost 8 bases and J lost 6; bases outside the gene matches: 7.

The table lists this clone with a few counts. This chain uses TRBV10-1 with TRBJ1-1, with D possibly being TRBD1 (5 bases). Germline values: CDR1 WNHNN, CDR2 SYGVQD (reference sequence). The V end lost 2 bases, the J end lost 4 bases, and 11 bases lay between the germline ends. The CDR3 is 14 residues long. CDR3: CASSERGLRTEAFF. Written as DNA, the CDR3 is TGCGCCAGCAGTGAGAGGGGATTGCGCACTGAAGCTTTCTTT.

The J gene is TRBJ1-5, the V gene TRBV28; TRBD1 is a possible D gene (5 bases). Germline assignment: CDR1 MDHEN and CDR2 SYDVKM. V was clipped by 10 bases and J by 0 bases, with 13 bases between them. The CDR3 runs 14 residues. The CDR3 region has the DNA TGTGCCATCCGGGGGGAGACTAGCAATCAGCCCCAGCATTTT. It codes for CAIRGETSNQPQHF.